This is a list of T cell receptor beta chains from one sample in a study of Ad26.COV2.S vaccination and SARS-CoV-2 variants. TCRdb keeps only in-frame clones here, not all; method: immunoSEQ multiplex PCR. The sample shows under 300,000 clones, 70% to 90% of them seen only once. Specimen: peripheral blood, collected in a trial of Ad26.COV2.S vaccine versus placebo. These receptors all stem from a person aged 18 to 65 who received the Ad26.COV2.S COVID-19 vaccine or a placebo. CDR3s include the opening cysteine and the closing phenylalanine or tryptophan. A D gene is named only where the DNA matches it firmly. Some rows mark clone size as missing; the rest say once, few, many or name a class of expanded clone.

D: TRBD1
V: TRBV29-1
size: .
J: TRBJ1-1
DNA: TGCAGCGTGGACTCAACAGGGGACTTTGAAGCTTTCTTT
CDR3: CSVDSTGDFEAFF

D: .
V: TRBV10-3
size: .
J: TRBJ1-2
DNA: TGTGCCACCCAGGCATCAACAGACTATGGCTACACCTTC
CDR3: CATQASTDYGYTF

D: .
V: TRBV30
size: .
J: TRBJ1-4
DNA: TGTGCCTGGAGTCCGGGAGCGACTAATGAAAAACTGTTTTTT
CDR3: CAWSPGATNEKLFF

D: TRBD1
V: TRBV29-1
size: few
J: TRBJ1-2
DNA: TGCAGCGTTGTTCCGACGGAGAGGGACAGCTATGGCTACACCTTC
CDR3: CSVVPTERDSYGYTF

D: TRBD1
V: TRBV9
size: .
J: TRBJ1-2
DNA: TGTGCCAGCAGGCAACAGGGGAACTATGGCTACACCTTC
CDR3: CASRQQGNYGYTF

D: TRBD1
V: TRBV11-1
size: .
J: TRBJ2-1
DNA: TGTGCCAGCAGCTTAGGGACAGGGGCGATATACAATGAGCAGTTCTTC
CDR3: CASSLGTGAIYNEQFF

D: .
V: TRBV4-3
size: .
J: TRBJ2-3
DNA: TGCGCCAGCAGCCAAGTTCTTCGCCGCACAGATACGCAGTATTTT
CDR3: CASSQVLRRTDTQYF

D: TRBD1
V: TRBV14
size: .
J: TRBJ2-3
DNA: TGTGCCAGCAGCCAACGGACTAGCAGGACAGGGGGTACGCAGTATTTT
CDR3: CASSQRTSRTGGTQYF

D: .
V: TRBV6-2/TRBV6-3
size: few
J: TRBJ1-1
DNA: TGTGCCAGCAGTCTACAGGGATCCAACACTGAAGCTTTCTTT
CDR3: CASSLQGSNTEAFF

D: .
V: TRBV18
size: .
J: TRBJ2-6
DNA: TGTGCCAGCTCACCAGTTACGGGGGTCGACGGGGCCAACGTCCTGACTTTC
CDR3: CASSPVTGVDGANVLTF

D: .
V: TRBV7-3
size: .
J: TRBJ2-3
DNA: TGTGCCAGCAGCTTAAACCCGGGCGGCCCTACAGATACGCAGTATTTT
CDR3: CASSLNPGGPTDTQYF

D: TRBD1
V: TRBV6-1
size: once
J: TRBJ2-3
DNA: TGTGCCAGCAGTGACCCGCCTGTGGGACAGGGGCGCACAGATACGCAGTATTTT
CDR3: CASSDPPVGQGRTDTQYF

D: TRBD1
V: TRBV4-1
size: few
J: TRBJ1-5
DNA: TGCGCCAGCAGTACAGGGGGCCCAACTAGCAATCAGCCCCAGCATTTT
CDR3: CASSTGGPTSNQPQHF

D: .
V: TRBV5-1
size: .
J: TRBJ2-1
DNA: TGCGCCACCTTAGACAGCGCCGATTTCTCCTACAATGAGCAGTTCTTC
CDR3: CATLDSADFSYNEQFF

D: TRBD1
V: TRBV12-3/TRBV12-4
size: .
J: TRBJ1-2
DNA: TGTGCCAGCAGTCCGACAGGGTTTAGTGGCTACACCTTC
CDR3: CASSPTGFSGYTF

D: .
V: TRBV5-1
size: once
J: TRBJ2-4
DNA: TGCGCCAGCAGCTTGGACAGCCCCAAAAACATTCAGTACTTC
CDR3: CASSLDSPKNIQYF

D: TRBD1
V: TRBV28
size: .
J: TRBJ1-2
DNA: TGTGCCAGCAGTAGGCCGGGGACAGCGCGAGGAGCATATGGCTACACCTTC
CDR3: CASSRPGTARGAYGYTF

D: .
V: TRBV6-6
size: .
J: TRBJ2-6
DNA: TGTGCCAGCACTCCCGCGTTCTCTGGGGCCAACGTCCTGACTTTC
CDR3: CASTPAFSGANVLTF

D: .
V: TRBV14
size: .
J: TRBJ2-2
DNA: TGTGCCAGCAGCCAAGATAGAAGGGTTGGAGGGGAGCTGTTTTTT
CDR3: CASSQDRRVGGELFF

D: TRBD2
V: TRBV7-2
size: .
J: TRBJ2-1
DNA: TGTGCCAGCAGCTACCAAGGGACTAGCGTTAATGAGCAGTTCTTC
CDR3: CASSYQGTSVNEQFF